This T cell receptor beta chain was sequenced during a study of blood T cell repertoires in COVID-19. Original handling: It was from reference gene primer amplification that nucleated cell counts were estimated. Using immunoSEQ multiplex PCR, the repertoire was profiled, and TCRdb retains in-frame clones only, with some absent. From that table come the V and J calls and clone size; the DNA was used to work out D and trimming. There are about 170,000 clones in the sample; about 85% occur only once, and approximately 1.2% lies in the top ten. Looked up from germline, CDR1 is SGHRS and CDR2 is YFSETQ. The CDR3 is 14 residues long. Between the trimmed V and J ends, which lost 2 bases and 2 bases, there was a span of 9 bases.

J is TRBJ2-3 and V is TRBV5-1; D might be TRBD2 (5 bases). This clonotype was sampled from a man between 60 and 75 years old who had recovered from COVID-19. The sample was peripheral blood. The CDR3 region has the DNA TGCGCCAGCAGCTTACTAGGGATCACAGATACGCAGTATTTT. This encodes CASSLLGITDTQYF.